Sequencing of this T cell receptor beta chain was carried out in a study of blood T cell repertoires in COVID-19 (TCRdb year 2020). In terms of the full investigation: Collaborator samples came from the United States, Italy and Spain and covered acute and convalescent phases of COVID-19. The prospective study material was composed of cDNA or gDNA derived from T cells, B-cell-depleted T cells, or PBMCs. Subjects who had been exposed to COVID-19, were actively infected with it, or had recovered from it provided the deeply sampled blood TCRbeta repertoires that made up the dataset. The repertoires were released in a freely available public database intended as a resource for research on the immune response to SARS-CoV-2. Samples were obtained from the ongoing ImmuneRACE study (first 160 participants) and from roughly 1,300 subjects provided by 6 global collaborators. Sample metadata almost always included a de-identified subject ID, COVID-19 status, age in years and sex. Where available, HLA class I and class II types were obtained from metadata supplied by the sample provider rather than from assay-based typing.

What the study reported, not specific to this receptor: The quantity of clinical and demographic metadata differed by source and by participant and was supplied without curation.

TCRbeta CDR3 regions were amplified from genomic DNA by means of the immunoSEQ Assay, a bias-controlled multiplex PCR. The study's processing was this. The number of nucleated cells in each sample was estimated by amplification of reference gene primers within the assay. To quantify the absolute abundance of each unique TCRbeta CDR3 rearrangement, sequence reads were collapsed and filtered. For each sample, productive Simpson clonality was calculated as the square root of Simpson's diversity index across productive rearrangements. What TCRdb holds here is the immuneACCESS table cut down to in-frame rearrangements. Part of the clones is not present; checked against another copy, under half of the missing clones reflect an unresolved V gene, and the others are unexplained. The V and J calls and clone size come from that table; D and trimming were worked out from the DNA. The sample has roughly 230,000 clones on record, about 88% of them singletons. 1.5% to 2% of the sample goes to the ten largest clones.

Clipping removes 5 bases from V and 2 bases from J, with 14 as the unmatched junction base count. The CDR3 goes from the cysteine to the phenylalanine over 17 residues. The CDR3 DNA has 51 bases and is translated from base 1. The germline V gene encodes CDR1 SGHVS and CDR2 FNYEAQ. Collaborating institutions collected whole blood in K2EDTA tubes following their own protocols. Collaborator samples were shipped for TCRbeta analysis as frozen whole blood, isolated PBMCs, or DNA extracted from either sample type. About this clone: Its antigen remains unidentified. Base quality data are lacking; no much larger clone is found one base away.

The sequence was collected from a man aged 65 to 79 with acute or convalescent COVID-19. Sequencing input: peripheral blood. The chain is encoded by TRBV7-6 joined to TRBJ2-5, and TRBD2 matches 7 of the central bases. The nucleotide sequence reads TGTGCCAGCAGCCGCCGCCCTAGCGGCAGCCTACAAGAGACCCAGTACTTC. It encodes CASSRRPSGSLQETQYF.